This T cell receptor beta chain was identified during a study of beta chain features in type 1 diabetes. Whole-study results and caveats: Patients showed naive, central memory and Treg TCRB repertoires that appeared more similar than those of healthy donors. PCR, the amplification step, might favor shorter templates, equally in patients and controls. A potential influence of HLA type upon TCRB rearrangement remained unresolved herein. In every one of the four CD4+ subsets, TCRB CDR3s were moderately but significantly shorter in Type 1 diabetes patients.

Expressed TCRB transcripts got sequenced, as all isolated RNA was reverse transcribed. Data came from immunoSEQ multiplex PCR; TCRdb stores just in-frame clones and leaves some out. The sample holds about 160,000 clones, less than 10% seen once. The CDR3 consists of 15 residues. CDR1 and CDR2 from the germline V gene are MDHEN and SYDVKM. V lost 3 bases to trimming and J lost 8 bases, with 17 bases between them. This clone was observed a handful of times. Its antigen is as yet unknown. This TCR was recovered from a man aged 18 to 30 with type 1 diabetes. Sequencing was carried out using central memory CD4+ T cells from blood. The chain has TRBV28 and TRBJ2-1; TRBD2 is a possible D gene (6 bases). This chain's CDR3 is CASSFGGRGVDEQFF. In DNA, the CDR3 is TGTGCCAGCAGTTTTGGGGGGAGAGGAGTGGATGAGCAGTTCTTC.